This is a list of T cell receptor beta chains from one sample in a study of blood T cell repertoires in COVID-19. TCRdb keeps only in-frame clones here, not all; method: immunoSEQ multiplex PCR. The sample has approximately 180,000 clones, 65% to 85% seen once. Sequenced material: peripheral blood. Receptors were obtained from a middle-aged woman with COVID-19, enrolled during active disease. Each CDR3 is given with its conserved first and last residue. A D gene is named only where the DNA matches it firmly. Not all rows give a size; the values are once, few, many and, for expanded clones, a class.

clone size,J gene,V gene,D gene,CDR3 protein,CDR3 DNA
-,TRBJ1-4,TRBV5-1,-,CASSLSGTTNEKLFF,TGCGCCAGCAGCTTGTCCGGGACAACTAATGAAAAACTGTTTTTT
once,TRBJ2-7,TRBV27,-,CASSLNPGRYEQYF,TGTGCCAGCAGCCTCAATCCAGGGCGCTACGAGCAGTACTTC
-,TRBJ2-2,TRBV6-5,TRBD1,CASRQGAANTGELFF,TGTGCCAGCAGACAGGGGGCGGCGAACACCGGGGAGCTGTTTTTT
-,TRBJ2-5,TRBV28,-,CASRETGRQETQYF,TGTGCCAGCAGGGAAACAGGCCGCCAAGAGACCCAGTACTTC
-,TRBJ1-3,TRBV9,TRBD1,CASSLGGSEDTIYF,TGTGCCAGCAGCCTAGGGGGCAGTGAGGACACCATATATTTT
-,TRBJ1-2,TRBV5-5,-,CASSPRGEGGYTF,TGTGCCAGCAGCCCCAGGGGCGAGGGAGGCTACACCTTC
-,TRBJ1-4,TRBV19,-,CASSPAGSRANEKLFF,TGTGCCAGTAGTCCGGCCGGGTCGCGGGCTAATGAAAAACTGTTTTTT
-,TRBJ2-5,TRBV19,-,CASSTSRETQYF,TGTGCCAGTAGTACTAGCCGAGAGACCCAGTACTTC
-,TRBJ2-3,TRBV2,-,CASSDRASSTDTQYF,TGTGCCAGCAGTGACAGGGCCTCTAGCACAGATACGCAGTATTTT
-,TRBJ1-1,TRBV6-5,TRBD1,CASSPGGSLAAFF,TGTGCCAGCAGTCCAGGGGGCAGCCTCGCAGCTTTCTTT
few,TRBJ2-7,TRBV6-5,-,CASSYANRGYNEQYF,TGTGCCAGCAGTTACGCCAATCGGGGATACAACGAGCAGTACTTC
-,TRBJ1-2,TRBV2,-,CASSEGSNRGRGYGYTF,TGTGCCAGCAGTGAGGGATCGAATCGGGGGAGGGGCTATGGCTACACCTTC
once,TRBJ2-1,TRBV27,TRBD2,CASSYQAGVSYNEQFF,TGTGCCAGCAGCTATCAAGCGGGAGTCTCCTACAATGAGCAGTTCTTC
-,TRBJ2-2,TRBV6-4,-,CASSAGDTGELFF,TGTGCCAGCAGTGCAGGGGACACCGGGGAGCTGTTTTTT
few,TRBJ2-2,TRBV11-3,-,CASSQQGGTGELFF,TGTGCCAGCAGTCAACAGGGAGGGACCGGGGAGCTGTTTTTT
-,TRBJ1-6,TRBV5-1,TRBD1,CASSRDREVYNSPLHF,TGCGCCAGCAGCCGGGACAGGGAGGTCTATAATTCACCCCTCCACTTT
-,TRBJ2-7,TRBV13,-,CASSLSVSSYEQYF,TGTGCCAGCAGCTTATCCGTCAGCTCCTACGAGCAGTACTTC
-,TRBJ2-3,TRBV24-1,TRBD2,CATSGTSGGETDTQYF,TGTGCCACCAGTGGGACTAGCGGGGGTGAAACAGATACGCAGTATTTT
-,TRBJ2-5,TRBV5-6,TRBD2,CASNRGPAGGGVTQYF,TGTGCCAGCAACCGGGGCCCAGCGGGAGGGGGAGTGACCCAGTACTTC
once,TRBJ2-2,TRBV19,TRBD2,CASSLGAGAIGELFF,TGTGCCAGTAGCCTCGGAGCGGGAGCGATCGGGGAGCTGTTTTTT
-,TRBJ1-1,TRBV18,-,CASSPQGTGWNTEAFF,TGTGCCAGCTCACCACAGGGTACGGGGTGGAACACTGAAGCTTTCTTT
-,TRBJ2-7,TRBV6-5,TRBD1,CASSYRQGAYSYEQYF,TGTGCCAGCAGTTACCGGCAGGGGGCCTACTCCTACGAGCAGTACTTC
-,TRBJ2-7,TRBV5-1,-,CASSFGGLYEQYF,TGCGCCAGCAGCTTCGGGGGACTCTACGAGCAGTACTTC
-,TRBJ2-7,TRBV7-2,-,CASSLVFRDRFYEQYF,TGTGCCAGCAGCTTAGTATTCCGAGACAGGTTCTACGAGCAGTACTTC
-,TRBJ1-5,TRBV12-5,-,CASDLGGSTGSNQPQHF,TGTGCTAGTGACTTGGGGGGGAGCACCGGGAGCAATCAGCCCCAGCATTTT
-,TRBJ2-3,TRBV6-5,TRBD2,CASSSEAGGTDTQYF,TGTGCCAGCAGTTCCGAAGCGGGAGGGACAGATACGCAGTATTTT
-,TRBJ2-7,TRBV15,TRBD1,CATSNDRGASYEQYF,TGTGCCACCAGCAACGACAGGGGAGCCTCCTACGAGCAGTACTTC
-,TRBJ2-5,TRBV12-3/TRBV12-4,TRBD1,CASSSSTGGTQYF,TGTGCCAGCAGTTCCTCGACAGGGGGAACCCAATACTTC
-,TRBJ2-3,TRBV10-2,-,CASSGNSRTDTQYF,TGCGCCAGCAGTGGCAACAGTCGCACAGATACGCAGTATTTT
-,TRBJ2-1,TRBV7-6,-,CASSLVASFYNEQFF,TGTGCCAGCAGCTTAGTAGCGAGCTTCTACAATGAGCAGTTCTTC
-,TRBJ2-7,TRBV28,-,CASSFQGQPPYEQYF,TGTGCCAGCAGTTTTCAGGGTCAGCCGCCCTACGAGCAGTACTTC
few,TRBJ1-1,TRBV7-9,-,CASRGGQPEAFF,TGTGCCAGCCGCGGTGGACAGCCAGAAGCTTTCTTT
few,TRBJ1-4,TRBV28,TRBD1,CASRGGTGGEKLFF,TGTGCCAGCAGGGGCGGTACAGGGGGGGAAAAACTGTTTTTT
-,TRBJ2-7,TRBV11-3,TRBD2,CASSPRGLAGGPKGEQYF,TGTGCCAGCAGCCCGAGAGGACTAGCGGGAGGGCCTAAAGGCGAGCAGTACTTC
-,TRBJ2-7,TRBV19,-,CASSIWGPSSYEQYF,TGTGCCAGTAGTATATGGGGGCCGAGCTCCTACGAGCAGTACTTC
-,TRBJ2-3,TRBV28,-,CASSSGSRWTDTQYF,TGTGCCAGCAGCTCTGGGAGTAGGTGGACAGATACGCAGTATTTT